This T cell receptor beta chain is drawn from a study of Ad26.COV2.S vaccination and SARS-CoV-2 variants. Study details: The trial was COV1001 and the donor's arm was Ad26.COV2.S. Study findings and constraints: The placebo group had lower spike-specific TCR breadth than the vaccine recipients did.

In its sample, this clone was seen a few times. The antigen is undetermined. Treatment described: around 19 received Ad26.COV2.S at low or high dose, single or two shots; several received placebo; per-sample allocation not given. Sampling was done on day 63 after the first vaccine or placebo injection. CDR1 and CDR2 from the germline V gene are LGHNA and YSLEER. V lost 4 bases, J lost 10 bases, and 9 bases stayed unmatched. The length of the CDR3 is 16 residues. Measured with immunoSEQ multiplex PCR; TCRdb has only the in-frame clones, and not every one. The repertoire has hundreds of thousands of clones, nearly 90% of them found once; the top ten carry about 2.5%.

Sequenced material: peripheral blood, taken in a trial of Ad26.COV2.S vaccine versus placebo. The rearrangement links TRBV4-3 to TRBJ2-1, with 14 bases aligning to TRBD2. This sequence originates from a person aged 18-65 years who received the Ad26.COV2.S COVID-19 vaccine or a placebo. Here the CDR3 reads CASSPRLAGGPWEQFF. The CDR3 nucleotides read TGCGCCAGCAGCCCCAGACTAGCGGGAGGGCCTTGGGAGCAGTTCTTC.